This TCR beta chain was retrieved from a study of control samples from healthy donors and cancer patients. The V and J ends lost 1 base and 5 bases, in that order; junction bases with no gene match: 8. CDR3 size: 16 residues. CDR1 MNHNS and CDR2 SASEGT come from the germline V gene. Method: immunoSEQ multiplex PCR; TCRdb's copy keeps in-frame clones and lacks some. Seen here are 140,000 to 150,000 clones, around 86% observed once, and the top ten hold less than 5.5%. This clonotype was sampled from a man younger than 40 in good health. The sequenced material came from blood. V is TRBV6-1 and J is TRBJ2-7, with TRBD1 matching 10 bases. CDR3: CASSEVIGTGVNEQYF. In nucleotides, the CDR3 is TGTGCCAGCAGTGAAGTGATCGGGACAGGGGTAAACGAGCAGTACTTC.